The source of this T cell receptor (beta chain) is a study of a mutant IDH1 vaccine in newly diagnosed glioma. Whole-study context: Administration of eight vaccinations to patients took place in weeks 1, 3, 5, 7, 11, 15, 19, 23.

Time point specified: week 23, last vaccination. In every dose of vaccine, 300 ug of mutant IDH1 20-mer peptide was given alongside topical imiquimod. New astrocytomas of WHO grade 3 or 4 that were IDH1-mutant and ATRX-lost were found in the donors. A few counts support this clone. Its antigen is not identified. Looked up from germline, CDR1 is ENHRY and CDR2 is SYGVKD. Between the trimmed V and J ends, which lost 2 bases and 4 bases, there was a span of 12 bases. The CDR3 is made up of 15 amino acids. This table comes from immunoSEQ multiplex PCR, and its TCRdb copy is limited to in-frame clones, with some not included. Seen here are tens of thousands of clones, roughly 79% observed once, and the top ten hold approximately 6.7%.

The material sequenced was PBMCs, taken from a glioma patient whose treatment included an IDH1 peptide vaccine. V usage is TRBV10-3 and J usage is TRBJ1-5; D ambiguous. This TCR was recovered from a woman between 40 and 50 years old with glioma. Some clones in this sample may be carry-over from other donors' samples. In DNA form, the CDR3 reads TGTGCCATCAGTGAGAAGGAAGATGGAAATCAGCCCCAGCATTTT. It specifies CAISEKEDGNQPQHF.